This TCR beta chain was obtained from a study of read filtering for tumor transcriptome and immune sequencing (dated by TCRdb to between 2020 and 2021). Notes on the research overall: The cohort consisted of about 17 male and roughly 15 female patients, with a mean age of roughly 67 years and an age range of about 40 to 90. Using the same bone marrow samples, the study ran both targeted immune repertoire sequencing and bulk whole-transcriptome sequencing and then compared the TCR repertoires from each method. TCR-region mapped reads per sample ranged from about 4 to 10.27 million with IR-seq versus only roughly 85 to 1,300 with RNA-seq. One main goal was a read-filtering strategy for immune repertoire data, in particular deciding whether clonotypes backed by only one read should be removed. By revised international staging, roughly 8 patients were R-ISS I, about 15 were R-ISS II and 7 were R-ISS III. Whole-transcriptome libraries were prepared with the TruSeq RNA Access Library Prep Kit after DNase treatment. Paper-wide results and their limitations: The sorted CD138-negative fraction was composed of a mixed bone marrow immune population rather than of purified T cells. Single-read clonotypes made up approximately 84% of clonotypes but only roughly 3.6% of total reads in IR-seq, compared with more than 70% of clonotypes and roughly 45% of reads in RNA-seq. When single-read clonotypes were removed, the proportions of shared clonotypes in IR-seq and RNA-seq correlated more strongly. Compared with RNA-seq, IR-seq captured clonotypes at much higher depth and more reliably, and a smaller IR-seq throughput was enough to identify most shared clonotypes.

As concerns this clonotype: The target of this receptor is not known. Within one base of it there is no much larger clone, and no base qualities were kept.

The Immunoverse kit was used to build TCR libraries from about 430 ng RNA, with molecular barcoded adaptors covering alpha/delta and beta/gamma chains. TCR library preparation used the same RNA that went into transcriptome sequencing. TCR libraries were sequenced on an Illumina HiSeq 4000 with 2 x 150 cycles. The source study handled its data this way. MiXCR aligned TCR reads to human V, D, J and C references and assembled the aligned reads into CDR3 clonotypes, with quality filtering and error correction included. Clonotype counts and gene usage diversity were analyzed with the tcR package in R. Raw mapping reads were checked after the RNA-seq reads had been mapped by STAR aligner version 2.5.3a onto the human GRCh37 genome. To test how sequencing depth affected the clonotypes detected, IR-seq fastq files were randomly downsampled with Seqtk 1.3. TCRdb trimmed public reads at Q25 via fastp, called clones via MiXCR and kept in-frame beta chains. Each entry is one CDR3 protein sequence, shown with its most common DNA and genes. The V and J calls were not made by the authors but by TCRdb's processing. Here the sample has approximately 37,000 distinct CDR3 sequences; around 13% occur a single time. The ten largest clones represent more than 15% of the sample.

A distance of 13 bases separates the germline ends of V and J, which lose 2 bases and 6 bases respectively. The CDR1 and CDR2 encoded by the germline V gene are MGHRA and YSYEKL. CDR3 length: 14 amino acids, cysteine to phenylalanine. This entry keeps only the CDR3 DNA: 42 bases, framed from base 1. Bone marrow was sampled from every patient at the time of active disease. Ficoll-Hypaque density gradient centrifugation was used to isolate the bone marrow mononuclear cells. Myeloma plasma cells were removed and CD138-negative cells were collected by negative selection after labeling with CD138 magnetic microbeads on a MACS separator. Flow cytometry with CD138 antibodies on an Attune NxT was used to check how pure the isolated cells were. Total RNA was extracted using TRIzol reagent and was quantified on a NanoDrop spectrophotometer. Paired RNA-seq and IR-seq were performed on each patient's CD138-negative bone marrow sample.

Source material: a population of CD138-negative cells sorted from bone marrow. The sample's cell subset or site label is to be understood as: bone marrow mononuclear cells depleted of CD138+ plasma/myeloma cells by negative magnetic selection. The TCR originated in a donor aged 40 or over with multiple myeloma. Recombination connected TRBV4-1 to TRBJ1-2; the D gene is perhaps TRBD1, from 5 matching bases. The nucleotide sequence is TGCGCCAGCAGCCAACCCAGACAGAACGATGGCTACACCTTC. It is translated as CASSQPRQNDGYTF.